The text below deals with one T cell receptor (beta chain). Germline V gene sequence: CDR1 LNHDA, CDR2 SQIVND (reference sequence). The CDR3 spans 14 residues. Trimming stripped 9 bases from V and 1 base from J, with 15 bases between. The sample originates from a study of control samples from healthy donors and cancer patients. Data came from immunoSEQ multiplex PCR; TCRdb stores just in-frame clones and leaves some out. The sample comprises some 40,000 clones, around 83% of which are singletons, and 20% to 25% rests with the top ten. The TCR comes from a woman in her sixties with lung cancer. Sample: PBMCs. The chain joins TRBV19 to TRBJ2-5; either TRBD1 or TRBD2 may supply D (5 bases each). The CDR3 loop reads CASSRDGGQETQYF. Written as DNA, the CDR3 is TGTGCCAGCAGCAGGGATGGAGGCCAAGAGACCCAGTACTTC.